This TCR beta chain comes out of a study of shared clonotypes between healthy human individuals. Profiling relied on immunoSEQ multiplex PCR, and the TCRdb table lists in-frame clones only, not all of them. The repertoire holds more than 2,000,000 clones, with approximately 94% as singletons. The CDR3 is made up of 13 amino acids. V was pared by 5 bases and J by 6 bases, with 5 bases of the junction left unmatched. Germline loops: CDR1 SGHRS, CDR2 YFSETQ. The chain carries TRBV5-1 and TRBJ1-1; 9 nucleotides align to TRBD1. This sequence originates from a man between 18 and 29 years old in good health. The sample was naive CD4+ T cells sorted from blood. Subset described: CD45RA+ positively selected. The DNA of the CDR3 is TGCGCCAGCAGTTCGAGGGACAGGGCTGAAGCTTTCTTT. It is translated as CASSSRDRAEAFF.